This TCR beta chain stems from a study of T-cell memory formation after mild COVID-19. Background on the study: Among the donors, TCR clusters were largely specific to each donor.

This clonotype was recorded many times. The antigen is unknown. Each CDR3 protein gets one entry after TCRdb re-called the 5' RACE reads with MiXCR. Of approximately 340,000 distinct CDR3 sequences in the sample, roughly 15% are singletons; the top ten hold about a fifth. After removal of 3 bases from V and 4 bases from J, the junction contained 8 bases not matched to a gene. The CDR3 is 17 residues long. CDR1 and CDR2 (germline): SGHRS, YFSETQ. Study-wide points: Pre-infection memory contained some responding clones, which suggested that cross-reactive memory had joined. The main location of contracting CD4+ clones was CM and EM, and that of contracting CD8+ clones was EMRA.

This TCR was recovered from a man between 18 and 35 years old who had mild COVID-19 (a few samples of this study predate the infection). Cell type and time point are not known. Sequencing was performed on PBMCs or a T cell subset sorted from them (not recorded which). The chain has TRBV5-1 and TRBJ2-3; TRBD2 matches at 13 bases. The chain's CDR3 is CASSSGLAGVKSDTQYF. The CDR3 DNA sequence: TGCGCCAGCAGCTCCGGACTAGCGGGGGTGAAGTCAGATACGCAGTATTTT.